Presented here are 12 T cell receptor beta chains from one specimen sequenced in a study of T cells in Graves' hyperthyroidism and ophthalmopathy. The investigators amplified TCR beta CDR3 regions from RNA transcripts. With the HTBI primer set, the TCR CDR3 went through a first round of RT-PCR. One entry per CDR3 protein results from TCRdb running MiXCR on the multiplex PCR reads. The sample includes hundreds of thousands of distinct CDR3 sequences, roughly 45% seen only once; the top ten take roughly 6.5%. The sample consisted of peripheral blood or thyroid tissue (not recorded which). These receptors came from an adult man with Graves' disease, either hyperthyroidism or ophthalmopathy (not recorded which).

The chain uses TRBV10-3 and TRBJ1-2; tentative D call: TRBD1 (6 bases). The CDR3 sequence is 14 residues long. The germline V and J ends were trimmed by 8 bases and 6 bases, with 19 bases remaining between them. CDR1 and CDR2 (germline): ENHRY, SYGVKD. CDR3 residues: CAIAGTYGFHGYTF. CDR3 nucleotide sequence: TGTGCCATCGCCGGGACATACGGTTTTCATGGCTACACCTTC.

The chain employs TRBV29-1 and TRBJ1-2; D may be TRBD1 (5 bases). The CDR3 is made up of 13 amino acids. Trimming stripped 3 bases from V and 3 bases from J, with 11 bases between. Germline V gene lookup returns CDR1 SQVTM and CDR2 ANQGSEA. The CDR3 DNA reads TGCAGCGTTGAGGACAATCCGTACTATGGCTACACCTTC. It encodes CSVEDNPYYGYTF.

The genes are TRBV20-1 and TRBJ2-7; TRBD1 or TRBD2 may be the D gene (5 bases each). Germline V gene lookup returns CDR1 DFQATT and CDR2 SNEGSKA (reference sequence). The CDR3 covers 13 residues. The V and J ends lost 7 bases and 0 bases respectively, with 13 bases between them. The CDR3 sequence: CSVRDGRSYEQYF. The CDR3 coding sequence is TGCAGTGTAAGGGACGGCCGCTCCTACGAGCAGTACTTC.

Of note for this clonotype: The junction differs from germline at one of its ends, possibly a read error. This chain joins TRBV5-1 and TRBJ1-1, with TRBD1 matching over 7 bases. Per germline, CDR1 SGHRS and CDR2 YFSETQ. This CDR3 has 18 amino acids. The CDR3 DNA reads TGTGCCAGCAGCTACCATCTGACAGGGTGGGGAGCAGACCCTGAAGCTTTCTTT. Translating it yields CASSYHLTGWGADPEAFF.

This clonotype was observed at least ten times. The chain links TRBV2 to TRBJ1-6; possibly TRBD1 for D (5 bases). V lost 3 bases, J lost 8 bases, and 8 bases lay in between. The CDR3 extends over 13 amino acids. CDR1 SNHLY and CDR2 FYNNEI come from the germline V gene. The chain's CDR3 is CASSEGRYSPLHF. In DNA, the CDR3 is TGTGCCAGCAGTGAGGGGCGGTATTCACCCCTCCACTTT.

V and J are TRBV9 and TRBJ1-5; TRBD1 matches at 8 bases. CDR1 is SGDLS, CDR2 YYNGEE, per germline. The CDR3 is 12 residues long. The V and J ends lost 3 bases and 7 bases, in that order; junction bases with no gene match: 0. CDR3: CASSAGGQPQHF. The CDR3 nucleotides read TGTGCCAGCAGCGCAGGGGGCCAGCCCCAGCATTTT.

As concerns this clonotype: At one of its ends the junction is not consistent with the germline gene, which may arise from a read error. The chain combines TRBV2 with TRBJ2-7; weak D call: TRBD2 (6 bases). This CDR3 is built from 15 residues. Germline lookup yields CDR1 SNHLY and CDR2 FYNNEI. The CDR3 here is CASSEDFLGGYERYF. CDR3 bases: TGTGCCAGCAGTGAAGATTTCCTCGGGGGTTACGAGCGGTACTTC.

The chain recombines TRBV24-1 with TRBJ1-5; 8 bases match TRBD1. In germline, CDR1 is KGHDR, CDR2 SFDVKD. V gave up 10 bases and J gave up 2 bases; unmatched junction bases: 0. There are 12 residues in the CDR3. The CDR3 region is CATDRGNQPQHF. CDR3 DNA sequence: TGTGCCACGGACAGGGGCAATCAGCCCCAGCATTTT.

The chain uses TRBV20-1 and TRBJ2-7, with D perhaps matching TRBD1 (6 bases). The V gene's germline CDR1 is DFQATT and CDR2 SNEGSKA (reference sequence). V was pared by 5 bases and J by 5 bases, with 7 bases between. This CDR3 is 10 amino acids long. Here the CDR3 DNA reads TGCAGTGCTTACAGGGACGAGCAGTACTTC. Residues: CSAYRDEQYF.

This clonotype was detected ten times or more. This chain joins TRBV10-1 and TRBJ2-5, with D unclear. CDR3 length equals 13 residues. Germline assignment: CDR1 WNHNN and CDR2 SYGVQD (reference sequence). The V gene lost 4 bases and the J gene lost 2 bases, with 8 bases spanning the gap. The CDR3: CASSAADQETQYF. As DNA, the CDR3 is TGCGCCAGCAGTGCGGCGGATCAAGAGACCCAGTACTTC.

A single count supports this clonotype. The junction departs from germline at one end; a sequencing error may be responsible. The CDR3 region is CASSFTGGSEAF. CDR3 sequence (DNA): TGTGCCAGCAGCTTTACAGGGGGCTCTGAAGCTTTC. The V call is TRBV7-9, the J call TRBJ2-6, with TRBD1 matching 9 bases. CDR1 is SEHNR, CDR2 FQNEAQ, per germline (reference sequence). The CDR3 contains 12 residues.

This chain links TRBV29-1 with TRBJ1-2, with 7 bases aligning to TRBD1. The CDR3 runs to 13 residues. CDR1 is SQVTM, CDR2 ANQGSEA, per germline. J gave up 0 bases and V 6 bases, and 4 bases lay outside the gene matches. The CDR3 here is CSVPGQTNYGYTF. The CDR3 DNA reads TGCAGCGTGCCGGGACAGACTAACTATGGCTACACCTTC.